The sequence of this T cell receptor beta chain was determined in a study of cytomegalovirus exposure and HLA in healthy donors. Whole-study context: Some 200 million T cells yielded about 120 million unique TCR beta sequences, as an earlier analysis found. Study-wide findings and caveats: Cytomegalovirus status was reportedly diagnosed by the classifier with high specificity and sensitivity. In a later analysis, HLA-associated TCR beta chains were more clonally expanded than equally common others.

The germline V gene encodes CDR1 MNHNS and CDR2 SASEGT. Trimming took 6 bases from V and 0 from J, leaving 15 bases between them. This CDR3 region has 15 residues. It was with 60 Vbeta and 13 Jbeta primers that the PCR ran. This table comes from immunoSEQ multiplex PCR, and its TCRdb copy is limited to in-frame clones, with some not included. Found here are approximately 200,000 clones, 70% to 80% of them singletons; the top ten hold about 4.4%. For this clone: What it binds is unknown.

The chain couples TRBV6-1 to TRBJ2-7; maybe TRBD2 (8 bases). The sequence was obtained from a woman aged 25-40 years in good health and CMV-seropositive. The sample consisted of PBMCs. The CDR3 sequence: CASRGLEGASYEQYF. In DNA, the CDR3 is TGTGCCAGCAGGGGACTAGAGGGGGCCTCCTACGAGCAGTACTTC.